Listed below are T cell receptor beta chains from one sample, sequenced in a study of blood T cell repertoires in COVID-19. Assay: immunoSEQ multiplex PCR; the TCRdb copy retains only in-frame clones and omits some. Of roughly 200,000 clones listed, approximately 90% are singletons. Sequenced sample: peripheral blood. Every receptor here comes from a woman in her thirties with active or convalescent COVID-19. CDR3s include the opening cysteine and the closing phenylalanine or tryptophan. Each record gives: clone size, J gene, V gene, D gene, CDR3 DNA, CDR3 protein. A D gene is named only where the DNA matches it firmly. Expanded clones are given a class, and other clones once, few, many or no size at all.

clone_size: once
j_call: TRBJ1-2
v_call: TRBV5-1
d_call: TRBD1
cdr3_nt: TGCGCCAGCAGATACACAGGGGCACGAGAGGGCTATGGCTACACCTTC
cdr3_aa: CASRYTGAREGYGYTF

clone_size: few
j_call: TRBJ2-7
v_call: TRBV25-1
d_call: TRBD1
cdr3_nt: TGTGCCAGTACAGGGGATTACGAGCAGTACTTC
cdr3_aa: CASTGDYEQYF

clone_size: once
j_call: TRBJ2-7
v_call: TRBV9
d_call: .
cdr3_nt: TGTGCCAGCAGCGTAGCTATGGCGACTACCTACGAGCAGTACTTC
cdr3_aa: CASSVAMATTYEQYF

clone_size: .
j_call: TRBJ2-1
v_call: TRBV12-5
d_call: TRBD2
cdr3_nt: TGTGCTAGTGGTTTGGTAAGACTAGCGGGGGGGCATGGTGAGCAGTTCTTC
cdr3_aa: CASGLVRLAGGHGEQFF

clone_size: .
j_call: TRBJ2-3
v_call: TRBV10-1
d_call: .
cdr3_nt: TGCGCCAGCAGCGGGGACACGACCGATACGCAGTATTTT
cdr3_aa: CASSGDTTDTQYF

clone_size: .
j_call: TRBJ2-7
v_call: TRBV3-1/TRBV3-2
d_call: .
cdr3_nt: TGTGCCAGCAGCCAACGGTACGAGCAGTACTTC
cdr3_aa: CASSQRYEQYF

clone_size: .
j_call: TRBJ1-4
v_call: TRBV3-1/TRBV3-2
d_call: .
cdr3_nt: TGTGCCAGCACCCTTTGGACAGCAACTAATGAAAAACTGTTTTTT
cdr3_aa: CASTLWTATNEKLFF

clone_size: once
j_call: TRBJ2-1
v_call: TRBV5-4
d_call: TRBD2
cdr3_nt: TGTGCCAGCAGCCCTAGCGGGACGTTGGGCAATGAGCAGTTCTTC
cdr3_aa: CASSPSGTLGNEQFF

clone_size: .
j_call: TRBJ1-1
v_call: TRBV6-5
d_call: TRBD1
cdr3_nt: TGTGCCAGCAGGAGATTGGGACAGGGGAACACTGAAGCTTTCTTT
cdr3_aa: CASRRLGQGNTEAFF

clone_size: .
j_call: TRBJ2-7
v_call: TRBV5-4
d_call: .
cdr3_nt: TGTGCCAGCAGCCCCCCCGGCGTGACATCCTACGAGCAGTACTTC
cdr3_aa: CASSPPGVTSYEQYF

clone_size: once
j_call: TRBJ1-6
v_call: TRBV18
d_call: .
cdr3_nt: TGTGCCAGCTCACCAAGGGGAGGCACCTATAATTCACCCCTCCACTTT
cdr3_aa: CASSPRGGTYNSPLHF

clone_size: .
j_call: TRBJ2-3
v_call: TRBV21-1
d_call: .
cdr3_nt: TGTGCCAGCAGCATCTTAGGACTAGCGGGAGGTAGTACTGGCACAGATACGCAGTATTTT
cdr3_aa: CASSILGLAGGSTGTDTQYF

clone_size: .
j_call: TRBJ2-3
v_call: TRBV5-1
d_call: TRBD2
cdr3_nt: TGCGCCAGCAGCCTCGGGACTAGCGTAGATACGCAGTATTTT
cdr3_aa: CASSLGTSVDTQYF

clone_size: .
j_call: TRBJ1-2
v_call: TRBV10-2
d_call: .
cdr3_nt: TGCGCCAGCAGTGAGAACACAGCTGCTGGCTACACCTTC
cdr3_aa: CASSENTAAGYTF

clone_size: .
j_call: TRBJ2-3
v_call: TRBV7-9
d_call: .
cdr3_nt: TGTGCCAGCCGGGGAGGGGGGGGCACAGATACGCAGTATTTT
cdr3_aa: CASRGGGGTDTQYF

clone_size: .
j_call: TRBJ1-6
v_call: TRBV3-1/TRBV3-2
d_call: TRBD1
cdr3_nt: TGTGCCAGCAGCCCCGACAGGGGACCAAATAATTCACCCCTCCACTTT
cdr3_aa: CASSPDRGPNNSPLHF

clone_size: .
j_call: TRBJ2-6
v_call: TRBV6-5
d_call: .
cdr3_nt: TGTGCCAGCAGTTACTCGAGGACACGCGGGGCCAACGTCCTGACTTTC
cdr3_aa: CASSYSRTRGANVLTF

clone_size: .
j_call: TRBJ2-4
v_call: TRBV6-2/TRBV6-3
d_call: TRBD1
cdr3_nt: TGTGCCAGCAGTCAGCACTCGGACAGGAATAAAAACATTCAGTACTTC
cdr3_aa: CASSQHSDRNKNIQYF

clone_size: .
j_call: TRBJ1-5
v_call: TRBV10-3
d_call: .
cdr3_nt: TGTGCCATCAGAACGACAGAGGATCAGCCCCAGCATTTT
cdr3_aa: CAIRTTEDQPQHF

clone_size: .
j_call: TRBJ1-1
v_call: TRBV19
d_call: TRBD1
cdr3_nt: TGTGCCAGTATTCCCTCTACCAGGGGGCCTACTGAAGCTTTCTTT
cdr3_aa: CASIPSTRGPTEAFF

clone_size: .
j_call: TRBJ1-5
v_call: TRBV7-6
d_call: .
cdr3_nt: TGTGCCAGCAGCTCGGCCTCGGGGGGCAGCAATCAGCCCCAGCATTTT
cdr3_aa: CASSSASGGSNQPQHF

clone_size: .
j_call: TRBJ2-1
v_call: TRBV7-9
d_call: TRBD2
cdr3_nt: TGTGCCAGCAGCTTGCCTAGCGGATACACGAATGAGCAGTTCTTC
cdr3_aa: CASSLPSGYTNEQFF

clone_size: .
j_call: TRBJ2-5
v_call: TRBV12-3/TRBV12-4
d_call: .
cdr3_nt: TGTGCCAGCAGTTTGGACTCTAGACGGTACTTC
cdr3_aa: CASSLDSRRYF

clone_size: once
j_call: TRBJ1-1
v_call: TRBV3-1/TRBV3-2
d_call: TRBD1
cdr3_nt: TGTGCCAGCAGCGCCAGGGACAGGGCAATCGAGCGGACTGAAGCTTTCTTT
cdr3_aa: CASSARDRAIERTEAFF

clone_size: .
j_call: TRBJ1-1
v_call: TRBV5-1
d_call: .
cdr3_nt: TGCGCCAGCAGCTTGACACCAGGCCTGATGAACACTGAAGCTTTCTTT
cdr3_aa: CASSLTPGLMNTEAFF

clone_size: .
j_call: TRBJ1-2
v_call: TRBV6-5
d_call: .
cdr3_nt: TGTGCCAGCCAAGGACAGTTGGATTATGGCTACACCTTC
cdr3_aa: CASQGQLDYGYTF

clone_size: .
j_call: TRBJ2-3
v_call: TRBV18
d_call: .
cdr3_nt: TGTGCCAGCTCACCGACGAAGGGGGATACGCAGTATTTT
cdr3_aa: CASSPTKGDTQYF

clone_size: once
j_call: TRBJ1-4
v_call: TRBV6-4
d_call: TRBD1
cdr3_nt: TGTGCCAGCAGTGACCCCTTAGAAGGGGGCAATGAAAAACTGTTTTTT
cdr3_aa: CASSDPLEGGNEKLFF

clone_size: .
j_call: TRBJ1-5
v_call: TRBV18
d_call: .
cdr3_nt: TGTGCCAGCTCACCACGGAGCGACAATCAGCCCCAGCATTTT
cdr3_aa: CASSPRSDNQPQHF

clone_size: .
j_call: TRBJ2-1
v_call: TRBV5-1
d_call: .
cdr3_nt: TGCGCCAGCAGCTTCACAGTAGCGTACAGCTCCTACAATGAGCAGTTCTTC
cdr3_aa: CASSFTVAYSSYNEQFF

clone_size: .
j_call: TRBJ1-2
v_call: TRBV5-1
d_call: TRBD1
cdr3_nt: TGCGCCAGCAGCGGATTAAACGGGACAGGGCTTGGCTACACCTTC
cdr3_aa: CASSGLNGTGLGYTF

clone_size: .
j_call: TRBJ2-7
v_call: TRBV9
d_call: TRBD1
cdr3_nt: TGTGCCAGCAGAGCCCAGGGGGCAGACGAGCAGTACTTC
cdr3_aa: CASRAQGADEQYF

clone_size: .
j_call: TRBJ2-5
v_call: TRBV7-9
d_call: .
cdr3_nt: TGTGCCAGCAGCCAACGGACAGTTTCCCCCGGGGCGACCCAGTACTTC
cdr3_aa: CASSQRTVSPGATQYF

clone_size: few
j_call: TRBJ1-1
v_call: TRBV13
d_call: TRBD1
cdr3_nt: TGTGCCAGCAGCATACAGGGGGCAACTGAAGCTTTCTTT
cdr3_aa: CASSIQGATEAFF

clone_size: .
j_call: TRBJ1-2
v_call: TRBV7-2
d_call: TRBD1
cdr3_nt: TGTGCCAGCAGCTCAAGACAGGGCCCACAATCTAACTATGGCTACACCTTC
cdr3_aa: CASSSRQGPQSNYGYTF

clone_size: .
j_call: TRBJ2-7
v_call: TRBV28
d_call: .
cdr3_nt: TGTGCCAGCAGTTTAAAACGTCAGGTGACCTACGAGCAGTACTTC
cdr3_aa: CASSLKRQVTYEQYF

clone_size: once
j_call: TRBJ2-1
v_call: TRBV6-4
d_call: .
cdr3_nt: TGTGCCAGCTCCCTTGATGGGCAATCCTACAATGAGCAGTTCTTC
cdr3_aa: CASSLDGQSYNEQFF

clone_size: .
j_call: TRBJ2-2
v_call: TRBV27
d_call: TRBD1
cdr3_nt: TGTGCCAGCGGGACAGCGAACACCGGGGAGCTGTTTTTT
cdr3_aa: CASGTANTGELFF

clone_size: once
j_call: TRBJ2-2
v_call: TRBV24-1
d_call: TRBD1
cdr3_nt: TGTGCCACCAGTGATTTAGGCGGACAGGGGCTCGCCGGGGAGCTGTTTTTT
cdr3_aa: CATSDLGGQGLAGELFF

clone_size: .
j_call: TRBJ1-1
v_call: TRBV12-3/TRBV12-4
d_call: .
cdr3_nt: TGTGCCAGCAGATCCCGTTCGGGCACTGAAGCTTTCTTT
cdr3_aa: CASRSRSGTEAFF

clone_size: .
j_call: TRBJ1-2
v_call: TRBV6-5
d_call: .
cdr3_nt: TGTGCCAGCAGTTACGGGGGGGACATCTACTATGGCTACACCTTC
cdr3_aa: CASSYGGDIYYGYTF

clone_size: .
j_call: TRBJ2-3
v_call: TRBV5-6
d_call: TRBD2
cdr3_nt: TGTGCCAGCAGCTTGGACTTAGCGGGGTCCTTCACAGATACGCAGTATTTT
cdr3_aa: CASSLDLAGSFTDTQYF

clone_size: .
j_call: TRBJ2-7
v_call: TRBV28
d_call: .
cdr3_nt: TGTGCCAGCACCAGAGGTCCGGTCTACGAGCAGTACTTC
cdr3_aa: CASTRGPVYEQYF

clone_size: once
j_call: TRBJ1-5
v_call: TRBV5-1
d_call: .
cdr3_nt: TGCGCCCGCAGCCCGGGGGGGGGCGATAGCAATCAGCCCCAGCATTTT
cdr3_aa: CARSPGGGDSNQPQHF

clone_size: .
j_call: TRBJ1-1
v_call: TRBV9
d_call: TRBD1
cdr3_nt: TGTGCCAGCAGCGTAGGTGAATCAGGGGGACACACTGAAGCTTTCTTT
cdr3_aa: CASSVGESGGHTEAFF